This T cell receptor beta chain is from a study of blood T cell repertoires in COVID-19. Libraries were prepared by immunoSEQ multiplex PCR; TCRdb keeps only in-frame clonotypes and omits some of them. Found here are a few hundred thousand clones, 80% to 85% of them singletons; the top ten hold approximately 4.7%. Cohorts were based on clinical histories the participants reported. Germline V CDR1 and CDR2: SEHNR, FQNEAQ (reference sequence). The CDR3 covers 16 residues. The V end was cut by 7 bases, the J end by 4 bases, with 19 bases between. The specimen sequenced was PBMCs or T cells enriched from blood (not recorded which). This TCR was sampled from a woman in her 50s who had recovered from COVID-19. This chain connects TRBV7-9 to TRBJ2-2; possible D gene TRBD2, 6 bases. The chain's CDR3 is CASNGGASAATGELFF. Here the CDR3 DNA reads TGTGCCAGCAACGGTGGGGCTAGCGCGGCCACCGGGGAGCTGTTTTTT.